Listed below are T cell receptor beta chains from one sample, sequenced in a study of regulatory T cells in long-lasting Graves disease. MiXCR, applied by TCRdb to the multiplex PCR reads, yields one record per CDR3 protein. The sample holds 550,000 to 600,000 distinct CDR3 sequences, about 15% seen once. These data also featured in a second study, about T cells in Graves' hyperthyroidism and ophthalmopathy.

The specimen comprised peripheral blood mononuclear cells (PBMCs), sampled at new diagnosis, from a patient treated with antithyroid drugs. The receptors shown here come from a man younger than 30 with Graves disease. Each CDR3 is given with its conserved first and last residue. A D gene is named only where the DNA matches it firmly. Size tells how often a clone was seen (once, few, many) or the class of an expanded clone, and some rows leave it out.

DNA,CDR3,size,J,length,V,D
TGTGCCAGCAGTTTCCGGATGCCGGGACAGAGTGCCTACGAGCAGTACTTC,CASSFRMPGQSAYEQYF,many,TRBJ2-7,17,TRBV25-1,TRBD1
TGTGCCAGCAAACATAGCGGGAGGGCCTCTCACGAGCAGTACTTC,CASKHSGRASHEQYF,many,TRBJ2-7,15,TRBV2,TRBD2
TGTGCCAGCAGTTTATGGCAGGAGCGGGGTAGCACAGATACGCAGTATTTT,CASSLWQERGSTDTQYF,many,TRBJ2-3,17,TRBV27,TRBD2
TGTGCCAGCAGCTTCAACGGCTTTTGGGCACAAGAGACCCAGTACTTC,CASSFNGFWAQETQYF,.,TRBJ2-5,16,TRBV5-4,.
TGTGCCAGCTCACCACAGGCAGGGGGAGGGTACGAGCAGTACTTC,CASSPQAGGGYEQYF,many,TRBJ2-7,15,TRBV18,.
TGTGCCAGCAGTGAAAGAACAGGGAAGGGCTACACCTTC,CASSERTGKGYTF,.,TRBJ1-2,13,TRBV6-1,.
TGTGCCACCACCTCCGCGGGAGGCACAGATACGCAGTATTTT,CATTSAGGTDTQYF,.,TRBJ2-3,14,TRBV12-3/TRBV12-4,TRBD2
TGCAGTGGAGAAAGATTGAGGGGGAATGAGCAGTTCTTC,CSGERLRGNEQFF,.,TRBJ2-1,13,TRBV20-1,.
TGTGCCAGTAGTTGGCAACTAGCGGGATTCAATGAGCAGTTCTTC,CASSWQLAGFNEQFF,.,TRBJ2-1,15,TRBV19,TRBD2
TGCGCCAGCAGTGAGACGGACGGACGAATTCAGTACTTC,CASSETDGRIQYF,.,TRBJ2-4,13,TRBV10-2,.
TGTGCCTGGACGAATGGACAGGGGAATCAGCCCCAGCATTTT,CAWTNGQGNQPQHF,.,TRBJ1-5,14,TRBV30,TRBD1
TGTGCCTGGAGCATTAGGACTAGCGGGGCCTCCTACGAGCAGTACTTC,CAWSIRTSGASYEQYF,.,TRBJ2-7,16,TRBV30,TRBD2
TGTGCCAGCAGCTTAGAGGATACTAGCGGGAGGGGCTACAATGAGCAGTTCTTC,CASSLEDTSGRGYNEQFF,.,TRBJ2-1,18,TRBV3-1,TRBD2
TGTGCCAGCAGTGACACAGGGGGCGCGGGCTATGGCTACACCTTC,CASSDTGGAGYGYTF,few,TRBJ1-2,15,TRBV28,TRBD1
TGTGCCAGCAGCTTAGTAGGGTCCTACACCGACGAGCAGTACTTC,CASSLVGSYTDEQYF,.,TRBJ2-7,15,TRBV7-9,.
TGTGCCACCACTTCTTTGCCAGGGGAGCAGTACTTC,CATTSLPGEQYF,many,TRBJ2-7,12,TRBV6-2/TRBV6-3,.
TGTGCCAGCAGTCGACTAGGTGGCACTGAAGCTTTCTTT,CASSRLGGTEAFF,few,TRBJ1-1,13,TRBV25-1,.
TGTGCCTGGAGTGCGGACAGAGGCTATGGCTACACCTTC,CAWSADRGYGYTF,few,TRBJ1-2,13,TRBV30,.
TGCGCCAGCAACGAATCACGACTACACTCCTACGAGCAGTACTTC,CASNESRLHSYEQYF,few,TRBJ2-7,15,TRBV5-1,.
TGTGCCAGCAGCACGGGACAGGTTAACTATGGCTACACCTTC,CASSTGQVNYGYTF,few,TRBJ1-2,14,TRBV7-9,TRBD1
TGTGCCAGCAGCCCCCGACAAGACACTGAAGCTTTCTTT,CASSPRQDTEAFF,.,TRBJ1-1,13,TRBV9,.
TGCGCCAGCAGCCCGACAGTGGGTCTAGCGGACTCCTACAATGAGCAGTTCTTC,CASSPTVGLADSYNEQFF,many,TRBJ2-1,18,TRBV5-1,TRBD2
TGTGCCAGCAGCCCCGTCACAGGGGCTGGAAACACCATATATTTT,CASSPVTGAGNTIYF,.,TRBJ1-3,15,TRBV12-3/TRBV12-4,TRBD1
TGCGCCAGCAGCCTCAACGGACAGGGGGGTAATGAGCAGTTCTTC,CASSLNGQGGNEQFF,many,TRBJ2-1,15,TRBV5-1,TRBD1
TGTGCCAGCGGGGTAGCCAAAAACATTCAGTACTTC,CASGVAKNIQYF,many,TRBJ2-4,12,TRBV27,.
TGCAGTGCTAGAGTTTACGGGGGGCCGCACTATGGCTACACCTTC,CSARVYGGPHYGYTF,.,TRBJ1-2,15,TRBV20-1,.
TGTGCCAGCAGTCGCACCCTCACTAGCGCTCACTTC,CASSRTLTSAHF,.,TRBJ2-4,12,TRBV12-3/TRBV12-4,TRBD2
TGTGCCAGCAGTTACGGGCTAGCGGGAGGGCTCTCAGGGGAGCAGTACTTC,CASSYGLAGGLSGEQYF,.,TRBJ2-7,17,TRBV12-3/TRBV12-4,TRBD2
TGTGCCAGCTCGGACAGGGTACCCAATCAGCCCCAGCATTTT,CASSDRVPNQPQHF,many,TRBJ1-5,14,TRBV2,TRBD1
TGCGCCAGCAGCTCAACTGACTCACAAGAGACCCAGTACTTC,CASSSTDSQETQYF,few,TRBJ2-5,14,TRBV5-1,.
TGTGCCAGCAGCCCCCGACAGGGGGGTAATCGGGAGACCCAGTACTTC,CASSPRQGGNRETQYF,few,TRBJ2-5,16,TRBV14,TRBD1
TGTGCCAGTCTCGCTCGCGGGACTAGCGGGAGGAATCCGTATTTT,CASLARGTSGRNPYF,many,TRBJ2-3,15,TRBV27,TRBD2
TGTGCCACCAGCAGAGACGTCGCGCAAGCTGAGCAGTTCTTC,CATSRDVAQAEQFF,many,TRBJ2-1,14,TRBV15,.